What follows are 13 T cell receptor beta chains derived from one specimen sequenced in a study of CD8+CD57+ T cells in acquired aplastic anemia. Before being chosen for sequencing, patients had shown CD8+CD57+ cell expansion by flow cytometry. Genomic DNA acted as the template from which TCR beta VDJ combination and CDR3 sequence profiling were carried out. Using its own MiXCR run on the reads, TCRdb lists one record per CDR3 protein. This repertoire shows around 160,000 distinct CDR3 sequences, 47% found once; its top ten account for approximately 3%. The sequenced material came from sorted CD4+, CD8+, or CD8+CD57+ T cells (not recorded which) from PBMCs. The receptors were sampled from a human donor with aplastic anemia.

The chain couples TRBV30 to TRBJ2-3, with no clear D. This CDR3 contains 12 residues. Trimming took off 4 bases at V and 4 bases at J, with 9 bases between the two ends. The germline CDR1 and CDR2 sequences are GTSNPN and SVGIG (reference sequence). The CDR3 sequence is CAWKLEPDTQYF. CDR3 DNA: TGTGCCTGGAAGCTGGAACCAGATACGCAGTATTTT.

The chain uses TRBV25-1 and TRBJ1-5, with 12 bases lining up with TRBD1. This CDR3 has 17 amino acids. Looked up from germline, CDR1 is MGHDK and CDR2 is SYGVNS. V lost 6 bases and J lost 7; bases outside the gene matches: 13. This CDR3 is CASSPEGQGASGQPQHF. The CDR3 region has the DNA TGTGCCAGCAGCCCCGAGGGACAGGGGGCTAGCGGGCAGCCCCAGCATTTT.

This clonotype occurred many times. The chain carries TRBV7-2 and TRBJ1-2, with 10 bases identical to TRBD1. The CDR3 has 15 amino acids. J was trimmed by 11 bases and V by 5 bases; bases with no gene match: 14. Looked up from germline, CDR1 is SGHTA and CDR2 is FQGNSA. The CDR3 is CASSALFGTGDRYTF. The CDR3 DNA reads TGTGCCAGCAGCGCCCTCTTCGGGACAGGGGATCGTTACACCTTC.

The CDR3: CASGTAGQGKTQYF. CDR3 bases: TGTGCCAGTGGTACCGCGGGACAGGGGAAGACCCAGTACTTC. The V gene is TRBV19, the J gene TRBJ2-5; 10 bases agree with TRBD1. Germline V gene sequence: CDR1 LNHDA, CDR2 SQIVND (reference sequence). This CDR3 comprises 14 residues. V shed 8 bases and J 6 bases; nucleotides not matched to a gene: 9.

This clonotype was seen many times. The chain is built from TRBV7-9 and TRBJ1-1; the D is unclear. The CDR3 length is 12 residues. The V gene's germline CDR1 is SEHNR and CDR2 FQNEAQ (reference sequence). V was clipped by 1 base and J by 8 bases, with 8 bases between them. The chain's CDR3 is CASSLETAEAFF. The CDR3 DNA reads TGTGCCAGCAGCTTAGAGACGGCAGAAGCTTTCTTT.

The chain has TRBV20-1 and TRBJ1-1; D is possibly TRBD1 (6 bases). The V and J ends lost 8 bases and 0 bases respectively, with 10 bases between them. Germline assignment: CDR1 DFQATT and CDR2 SNEGSKA (reference sequence). The CDR3 length is 12 residues. This CDR3 reads CSLRGLNTEAFF. CDR3 nucleotides: TGCAGTCTCAGGGGATTGAACACTGAAGCTTTCTTT.

This clonotype has at least ten counts. J is TRBJ1-2 and V is TRBV5-5; 9 bases agree with TRBD1. The CDR3 runs to 15 residues. Germline CDR1 is SGHKS and CDR2 is YYEKEE (reference sequence). V gave up 4 bases and J gave up 4 bases; unmatched junction bases: 8. DNA of the CDR3: TGTGCCAGCAGCGCGGGGACAGGGACCATCTATGGCTACACCTTC. Translated: CASSAGTGTIYGYTF.

This clonotype has at least ten counts. The V and J genes are TRBV4-2 and TRBJ1-2, with unresolved D. Germline assignment: CDR1 LGHNA and CDR2 YNFKEQ. This CDR3 has 15 residues. Between the trimmed V and J ends, which lost 1 base and 4 bases, there was a span of 13 bases. The CDR3 region is CASSQGGGPFYGYTF. The DNA of the CDR3 is TGTGCCAGCAGCCAAGGCGGCGGACCCTTCTATGGCTACACCTTC.

Details on this clonotype: Without the conserved terminal phenylalanine or tryptophan, this CDR3 likely stems from a read error. The chain combines TRBV6-1 with TRBJ2-2; D gene ambiguous. Deletions cut 5 bases from V and 7 bases from J, with 8 bases between. This CDR3 has 12 amino acids. From germline, CDR1 is MNHNS and CDR2 SASEGT. The CDR3 DNA reads TGTGCCAGCAGTCGGGCTGGCGGGGAGCTGTTTCTT. Translation: CASSRAGGELFL.

This chain joins TRBV7-9 and TRBJ2-5; D is possibly TRBD2 (5 bases). The V gene's germline CDR1 is SEHNR and CDR2 FQNEAQ (reference sequence). This CDR3 has 11 amino acids. V shed 1 base and J shed 9 bases, with 6 bases lying between them. The CDR3 bases are TGTGCCAGCAGCTTAGTGGAGGCCCAGTACTTC. Its protein product is CASSLVEAQYF. Using reference TRBV7-9 and TRBJ2-5 for the parts outside the CDR3, the full variable domain is DTGVSQNPRHKITKRGQNVTFRCDPISEHNRLYWYRQTLGQGPEFLTYFQNEAQLEKSRLLSDRFSAERPKGSFSTLEIQRTEQGDSAMYLCASSLVEAQYFGPGTRLLVL.

This clonotype showed up many times. The chain links TRBV19 to TRBJ2-5, with 9 bases aligning to TRBD1. V shed 3 bases and J 5 bases; nucleotides not matched to a gene: 7. The CDR3 is made up of 15 amino acids. The germline CDR1 and CDR2 sequences are LNHDA and SQIVND (reference sequence). The CDR3 loop is CASSIRDREGETQYF. The CDR3 DNA reads as TGTGCCAGTAGTATCCGGGACAGGGAGGGGGAGACCCAGTACTTC. The variable domain in full, completed from reference TRBV19 and TRBJ2-5, reads DGGITQSPKYLFRKEGQNVTLSCEQNLNHDAMYWYRQDPGQGLRLIYYSQIVNDFQKGDIAEGYSVSREKKESFPLTVTSAQKNPTAFYLCASSIRDREGETQYFGPGTRLLVL.

The J gene is TRBJ2-2, the V gene TRBV7-2; 9 bases match TRBD2. The CDR3 spans 15 residues. Germline V gene lookup returns CDR1 SGHTA and CDR2 FQGNSA. The ends lost 0 bases at V and 6 bases at J; junction bases unmatched: 2. The CDR3 is CASSLAGLASGELFF. CDR3 nucleotides: TGTGCCAGCAGCTTAGCAGGACTAGCGTCCGGGGAGCTGTTTTTT. The full variable domain, its missing parts supplied by reference TRBV7-2 and TRBJ2-2, is GAGVSQSPSNKVTEKGKDVELRCDPISGHTALYWYRQSLGQGLEFLIYFQGNSAPDKSGLPSDRFSAERTGGSVSTLTIQRTQQEDSAVYLCASSLAGLASGELFFGEGSRLTVL.

The table lists this clonotype with many counts. This sequence joins TRBV5-1 and TRBJ2-5; 11 bases agree with TRBD1. The CDR3 is 15 amino acids. Trimming cost V 4 bases and J 5 bases; bases outside gene matches: 7. Per the germline V gene, CDR1 is SGHRS and CDR2 is YFSETQ. The CDR3 DNA reads as TGCGCCAGCAGCCGCGGGACAGGGGGGACCGAGACCCAGTACTTC. Protein product: CASSRGTGGTETQYF.